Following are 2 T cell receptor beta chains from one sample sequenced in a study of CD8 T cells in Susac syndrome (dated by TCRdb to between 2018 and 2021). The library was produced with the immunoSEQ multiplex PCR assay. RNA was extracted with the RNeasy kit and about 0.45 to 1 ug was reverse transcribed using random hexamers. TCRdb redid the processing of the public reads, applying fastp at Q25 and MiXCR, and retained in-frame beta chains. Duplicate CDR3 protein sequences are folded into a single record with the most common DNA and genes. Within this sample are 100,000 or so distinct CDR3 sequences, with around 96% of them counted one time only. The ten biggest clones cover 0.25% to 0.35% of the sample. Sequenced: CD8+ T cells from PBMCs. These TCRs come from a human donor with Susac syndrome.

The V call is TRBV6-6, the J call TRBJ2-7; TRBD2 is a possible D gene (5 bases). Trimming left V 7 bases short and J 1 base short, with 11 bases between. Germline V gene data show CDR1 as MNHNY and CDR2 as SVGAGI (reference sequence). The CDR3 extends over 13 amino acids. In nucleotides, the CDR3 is TGTGCCAGCAACCCCGGGGTTTCCTACGAGCAGTACTTC. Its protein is CASNPGVSYEQYF.

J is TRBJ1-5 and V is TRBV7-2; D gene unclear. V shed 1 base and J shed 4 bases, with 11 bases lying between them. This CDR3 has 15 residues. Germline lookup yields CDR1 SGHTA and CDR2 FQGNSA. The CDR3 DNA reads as TGTGCCAGCAGCTTAGGGGAAAGATGGAATCAGCCCCAGCATTTT. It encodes CASSLGERWNQPQHF.